What follows is one T cell receptor (beta chain) and its context. Libraries were prepared by immunoSEQ multiplex PCR; TCRdb keeps only in-frame clonotypes and omits some of them. The sample consists of fewer than 150,000 clones, about 91% of them appearing once. These data come from a study of T cell responses to AZD1222 COVID-19 vaccine. This CDR3 spans 14 amino acids. Germline V CDR1 and CDR2: LNHDA, SQIVND (reference sequence). Between the trimmed V and J ends, which lost 1 base and 2 bases, there was a span of 9 bases. The sequence was obtained from an adult in good health. This sample comprised peripheral blood, obtained on day 0 of AZD1222 vaccination. The chain carries TRBV19 and TRBJ2-7; maybe TRBD2 (6 bases). This chain's CDR3 is CASSIAGGPYEQYF. CDR3 DNA: TGTGCCAGTAGTATAGCAGGAGGGCCCTACGAGCAGTACTTC.